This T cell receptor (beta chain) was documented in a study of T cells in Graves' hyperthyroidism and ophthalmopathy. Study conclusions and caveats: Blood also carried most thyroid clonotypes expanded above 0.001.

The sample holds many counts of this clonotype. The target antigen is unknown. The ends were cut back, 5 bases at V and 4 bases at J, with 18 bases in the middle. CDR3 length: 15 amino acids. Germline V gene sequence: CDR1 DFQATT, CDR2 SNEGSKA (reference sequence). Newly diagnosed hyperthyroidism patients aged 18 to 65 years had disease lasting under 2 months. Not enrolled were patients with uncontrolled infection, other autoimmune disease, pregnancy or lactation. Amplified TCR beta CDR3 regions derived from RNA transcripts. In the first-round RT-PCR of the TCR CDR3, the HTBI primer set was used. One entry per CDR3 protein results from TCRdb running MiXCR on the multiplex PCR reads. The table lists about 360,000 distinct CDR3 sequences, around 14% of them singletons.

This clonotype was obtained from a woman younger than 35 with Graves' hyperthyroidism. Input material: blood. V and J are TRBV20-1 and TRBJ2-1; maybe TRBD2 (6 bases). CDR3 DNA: TGCAGTGCTTCGATAGCGGAACCGAATTACAATGAGCAGTTCTTC. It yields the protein CSASIAEPNYNEQFF.